This TCR beta chain stems from a study of tumor-infiltrating lymphocytes in primary liver carcinoma. Study background: Donors had hepatocellular carcinoma or combined HCC and intrahepatic cholangiocarcinoma.

On this clonotype itself: Compared with germline, one end of the junction differs, possibly owing to a read error.

TCR beta cDNA was reverse-transcribed from about 500 ng of total RNA. The reaction used a constant-region primer and ProtoScript II reverse transcriptase. TCR beta libraries came from three nested multiplex PCR rounds using slightly modified ARM-PCR. A C-beta reverse primer was combined with TRBV1-TRBV30 forward primers in the first two PCR rounds, and each round had approximately 9 cycles. TCRdb re-called the multiplex PCR reads with MiXCR, one entry per CDR3 protein. The sample carries about 130,000 distinct CDR3 sequences, roughly three fifths recorded once. Co-extraction yielded RNA and DNA from roughly 21-30 mg of unsorted bulk tissue. There were over 90% viable tumor cells in every single sample of tumor. Per germline, CDR1 MDHEN and CDR2 SYDVKM. The CDR3 extends over 15 amino acids.

The chain employs TRBV28 and TRBJ2-1; TRBD2 is a possible D gene (6 bases). The material sequenced was liver tumor tissue from sampling region 3. The subset is: tumor region T3, left-lateral pole. The TCR originated in a woman aged 55-69 years with primary liver carcinoma and hepatitis B virus infection. The CDR3 nucleotides read TGTGCCAGCATCAGAGGCGGGACCATTAACAATGGGCAGTTCTTC. It yields the protein CASIRGGTINNGQFF. The whole variable domain, filled in from reference TRBV28 and TRBJ2-1, reads DVKVTQSSRYLVKRTGEKVFLECVQDMDHENMFWYRQDPGLGLRLIYFSYDVKMKEKGDIPEGYSVSREKKERFSLILESASTNQTSMYLCASIRGGTINNGQFFGPGTRLTVL.